A selection of T cell receptor beta chains follows, all from one sample in a study of T cells in Graves' hyperthyroidism and ophthalmopathy. In TCRdb, the multiplex PCR reads were re-called with MiXCR into one record per CDR3 protein. The data show hundreds of thousands of distinct CDR3 sequences, with about 15% seen just once and around 4.5% held by the top ten. The specimen sequenced was blood. These receptors all come from a woman in her thirties or forties with Graves' ophthalmopathy. Both conserved end residues are part of each CDR3. A D gene is named only where the DNA matches it firmly. A clone size is listed for some rows: how often the clone was seen (once, few, many), or a class if it is expanded.

NA,TRBV6-2/TRBV6-3,NA,TRBJ2-1,CASSYDFGPSGEQFF,TGTGCCAGCAGTTACGATTTCGGGCCTTCGGGTGAGCAGTTCTTC
NA,TRBV3-1,few,TRBJ2-2,CASSRQAPNTGELFF,TGTGCCAGCAGTCGACAGGCTCCGAACACCGGGGAGCTGTTTTTT
NA,TRBV6-5,many,TRBJ1-2,CASSSGATTYGYTF,TGTGCCAGCAGTTCCGGGGCCACCACTTATGGCTACACCTTC
TRBD2,TRBV11-2,many,TRBJ2-2,CASSPSRIAGNTGELFF,TGTGCCAGCAGCCCCTCTCGGATAGCGGGGAACACCGGGGAGCTGTTTTTT
NA,TRBV7-9,few,TRBJ1-2,CASSSPTSGRPTF,TGTGCCAGCAGCTCCCCGACTAGCGGGAGGCCCACCTTC
TRBD1,TRBV6-5,once,TRBJ1-6,CASSYGTDSSSYNSPLHF,TGTGCCAGCAGTTACGGGACAGATAGTAGCTCCTATAATTCACCCCTCCACTTT
NA,TRBV28,NA,TRBJ1-2,CASSFEGDGYTF,TGTGCCAGCAGTTTCGAGGGCGATGGCTACACCTTC
NA,TRBV28,NA,TRBJ2-7,CASIGSPGSSYEQYF,TGTGCCAGCATTGGCTCCCCTGGCTCCTCCTACGAGCAGTACTTC
NA,TRBV5-5,many,TRBJ1-5,CASSRTSNQPQHF,TGTGCCAGCAGCCGGACATCCAATCAGCCCCAGCATTTT
NA,TRBV28,many,TRBJ2-7,CASRPGTPYEQYF,TGTGCCAGCAGACCCGGGACACCCTACGAGCAGTACTTC
TRBD1,TRBV29-1,many,TRBJ2-7,CSAKDRENYEQYF,TGCAGCGCCAAGGACAGGGAAAACTACGAGCAGTACTTC
NA,TRBV11-1,many,TRBJ2-5,CASSLVGGTYGRETQYF,TGTGCCAGCAGCTTAGTTGGCGGGACATACGGCCGGGAGACCCAGTACTTC
TRBD1,TRBV12-3/TRBV12-4,many,TRBJ2-7,CASSPRDRHYEQYF,TGTGCCAGCAGTCCCCGGGACAGGCACTACGAGCAGTACTTC
TRBD2,TRBV6-6,many,TRBJ2-7,CASSSGWETSGTRAYEQYF,TGTGCCAGCAGTTCGGGTTGGGAGACTAGCGGGACTCGTGCCTACGAGCAGTACTTC
NA,TRBV7-2,few,TRBJ2-7,CASSLSASASYEQYF,TGTGCCAGCAGCTTATCCGCTAGCGCCTCCTACGAGCAGTACTTC
TRBD1,TRBV12-3/TRBV12-4,many,TRBJ1-1,CASSSRTGTLGRNTEAFF,TGTGCCAGCAGTTCCCGGACAGGAACCCTAGGTAGGAACACTGAAGCTTTCTTT
NA,TRBV11-2,NA,TRBJ2-2,CASSLPWRGNTGELFF,TGTGCCAGCAGCTTACCCTGGAGGGGAAACACCGGGGAGCTGTTTTTT
NA,TRBV20-1,NA,TRBJ1-6,CSARRRVDYNSPLHF,TGCAGTGCTAGACGGCGGGTGGATTATAATTCACCCCTCCACTTT
NA,TRBV6-5,many,TRBJ1-2,CASSYSFRGARGYGYTF,TGTGCCAGCAGTTACTCGTTTCGAGGAGCCAGAGGGTATGGCTACACCTTC
NA,TRBV12-3/TRBV12-4,many,TRBJ1-5,CASTQGPNQPQHF,TGTGCCAGCACCCAGGGGCCCAATCAGCCCCAGCATTTT
TRBD1,TRBV11-2,NA,TRBJ2-7,CASSFVSGGAGEQYF,TGTGCCAGCAGCTTCGTCTCAGGGGGCGCGGGCGAGCAGTACTTC
NA,TRBV5-4,few,TRBJ2-2,CASSSPSKRDTGELFF,TGTGCCAGCAGCTCCCCCTCTAAGCGGGACACCGGGGAGCTGTTTTTT
TRBD1,TRBV15,many,TRBJ2-7,CATSRDRGTGSGEQYF,TGTGCCACCAGCAGAGATCGAGGGACAGGGTCTGGCGAGCAGTACTTC
NA,TRBV28,NA,TRBJ2-7,CASSSPGDREDEQYF,TGTGCCAGCAGTTCCCCAGGGGATAGGGAGGACGAGCAGTACTTC
NA,TRBV6-1,NA,TRBJ2-7,CASRVVGTHYEQYF,TGTGCCAGCAGAGTGGTCGGGACGCACTACGAGCAGTACTTC
NA,TRBV28,few,TRBJ2-4,CASSLQGREAKNIQYF,TGTGCCAGCAGTCTCCAGGGCAGAGAAGCCAAAAACATTCAGTACTTC
TRBD1,TRBV19,NA,TRBJ2-7,CASSMGSRDAPGQAYF,TGTGCCAGTAGTATGGGGTCCAGGGACGCGCCGGGACAGGCCTACTTC
NA,TRBV29-1,NA,TRBJ2-7,CSGHSRGGEQYF,TGCAGCGGGCACTCTCGGGGTGGGGAGCAGTACTTC
NA,TRBV29-1,many,TRBJ2-7,CSGGPLASSSYEQYF,TGCAGCGGGGGGCCCCTAGCGTCAAGCTCCTACGAGCAGTACTTC
NA,TRBV28,NA,TRBJ2-7,CASSPTSPGHTPSEQYF,TGTGCCAGCAGTCCGACTTCTCCCGGACACACACCCTCCGAGCAGTACTTC